Listed below are T cell receptor beta chains from one sample, sequenced in a study of blood T cell repertoires in COVID-19. Sequenced by immunoSEQ multiplex PCR; TCRdb stores in-frame clones only, minus some. In the table there are roughly 330,000 clones, under 90% of which are singletons. Material for sequencing was PBMCs or T cells enriched from blood (not recorded which). These receptors came from a woman aged 18-29 years who had recovered from COVID-19. CDR3s include the opening cysteine and the closing phenylalanine or tryptophan. The order of the fields is J gene, CDR3 length, clone size, V gene, D gene, CDR3 protein, CDR3 DNA. A D gene is named only where the DNA matches it firmly. Rows may omit the clone size; those that give it use once, few, many or a size class.

TRBJ2-2,15,NA,TRBV11-3,TRBD2,CASSRLAGNTGELFF,TGTGCCAGCAGCCGACTAGCGGGTAACACCGGGGAGCTGTTTTTT
TRBJ1-5,16,NA,TRBV4-1,NA,CASSQDRTGSIKPQHF,TGCGCCAGCAGCCAAGATAGAACAGGATCAATCAAGCCCCAGCATTTT
TRBJ2-3,15,NA,TRBV20-1,TRBD2,CSASPLAGSTDTQYF,TGCAGTGCTAGTCCCCTAGCGGGGAGCACAGATACGCAGTATTTT
TRBJ2-1,16,NA,TRBV6-4,TRBD2,CASSPGLAGSDNEQFF,TGTGCCAGCAGTCCTGGACTAGCGGGGAGCGACAATGAGCAGTTCTTC
TRBJ1-5,14,few,TRBV6-1,NA,CASSEFVRNQPQHF,TGTGCCAGCAGTGAATTTGTGAGGAATCAGCCCCAGCATTTT
TRBJ1-5,15,NA,TRBV24-1,TRBD1,CATSDPGQGDQPQHF,TGTGCCACCAGTGACCCGGGACAGGGGGATCAGCCCCAGCATTTT
TRBJ1-2,12,once,TRBV10-1,NA,CASSESRKSYTF,TGCGCCAGCAGTGAGTCGAGAAAATCCTACACCTTC
TRBJ1-4,13,NA,TRBV12-3/TRBV12-4,NA,CASSSGAREKLFF,TGTGCCAGCAGTTCGGGTGCCCGGGAAAAACTGTTTTTT
TRBJ2-7,15,NA,TRBV27,TRBD2,CASRGRLAELGEQYF,TGTGCCAGCAGGGGAAGACTAGCGGAATTGGGGGAGCAGTACTTC
TRBJ1-1,14,NA,TRBV3-1/TRBV3-2,NA,CASSQEQGITEAFF,TGTGCCAGCAGCCAAGAACAGGGAATCACTGAAGCTTTCTTT
TRBJ1-6,15,NA,TRBV21-1,NA,CASSNPGNYNSPLHF,TGTGCCAGCAGCAATCCAGGCAACTATAATTCACCCCTCCACTTT
TRBJ2-3,15,NA,TRBV6-4,NA,CASSASGFKTDTQYF,TGTGCCAGCAGTGCTAGTGGGTTTAAAACAGATACGCAGTATTTT